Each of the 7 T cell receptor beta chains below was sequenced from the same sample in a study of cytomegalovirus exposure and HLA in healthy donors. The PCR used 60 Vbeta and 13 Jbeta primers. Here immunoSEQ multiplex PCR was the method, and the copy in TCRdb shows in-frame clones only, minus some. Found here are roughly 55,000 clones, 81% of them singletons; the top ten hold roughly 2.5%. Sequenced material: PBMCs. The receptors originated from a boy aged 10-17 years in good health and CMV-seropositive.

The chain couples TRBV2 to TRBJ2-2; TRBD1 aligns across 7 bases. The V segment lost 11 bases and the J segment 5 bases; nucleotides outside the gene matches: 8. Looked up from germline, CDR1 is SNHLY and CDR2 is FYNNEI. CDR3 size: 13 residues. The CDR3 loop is CAGTQGWTGELFF. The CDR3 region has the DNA TGTGCCGGTACACAGGGGTGGACCGGGGAGCTGTTTTTT.

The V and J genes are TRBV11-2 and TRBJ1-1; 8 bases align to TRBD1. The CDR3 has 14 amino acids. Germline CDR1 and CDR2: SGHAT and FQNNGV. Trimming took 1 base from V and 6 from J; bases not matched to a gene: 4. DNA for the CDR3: TGTGCCAGCAGCTTAGGCAGGGGGCTCTCTGAAGCTTTCTTT. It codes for CASSLGRGLSEAFF.

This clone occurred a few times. The CDR3 bases are TGCGCCAGCAGCCTCCTGGGGGGTAGCGAAAAACTGTTTTTT. It translates to CASSLLGGSEKLFF. The chain employs TRBV4-1 and TRBJ1-4, with D possibly matching TRBD1 (5 bases). CDR3 size: 14 residues. The V end lost 4 bases, the J end lost 8 bases, and 14 bases lay between the germline ends. Per germline, CDR1 MGHRA and CDR2 YSYEKL.

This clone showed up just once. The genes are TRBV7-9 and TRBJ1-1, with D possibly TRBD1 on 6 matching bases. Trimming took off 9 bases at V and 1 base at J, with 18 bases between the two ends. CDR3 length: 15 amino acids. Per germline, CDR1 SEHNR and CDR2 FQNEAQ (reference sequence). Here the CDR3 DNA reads TGTGCCAGTATACCCGGGGGGGGGCAGAACACTGAAGCTTTCTTT. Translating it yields CASIPGGGQNTEAFF.

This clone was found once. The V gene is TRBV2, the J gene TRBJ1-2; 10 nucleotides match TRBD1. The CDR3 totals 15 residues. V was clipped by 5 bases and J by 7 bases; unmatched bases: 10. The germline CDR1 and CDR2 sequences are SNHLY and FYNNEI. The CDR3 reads CASSPNRDRGFGYTF. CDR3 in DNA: TGTGCCAGCAGTCCGAACCGGGACAGGGGTTTTGGCTACACCTTC. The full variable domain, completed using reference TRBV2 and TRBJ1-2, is EPEVTQTPSHQVTQMGQEVILRCVPISNHLYFYWYRQILGQKVEFLVSFYNNEISEKSEIFDDQFSVERPDGSNFTLKIRSTKLEDSAMYFCASSPNRDRGFGYTFGSGTRLTVV.

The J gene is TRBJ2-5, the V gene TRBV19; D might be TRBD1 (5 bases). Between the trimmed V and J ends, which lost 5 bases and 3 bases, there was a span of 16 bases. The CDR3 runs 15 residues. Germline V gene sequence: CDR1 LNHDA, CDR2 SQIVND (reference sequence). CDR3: CASSPWGRTEETQYF. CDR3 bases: TGTGCCAGTAGTCCCTGGGGCCGGACCGAAGAGACCCAGTACTTC.

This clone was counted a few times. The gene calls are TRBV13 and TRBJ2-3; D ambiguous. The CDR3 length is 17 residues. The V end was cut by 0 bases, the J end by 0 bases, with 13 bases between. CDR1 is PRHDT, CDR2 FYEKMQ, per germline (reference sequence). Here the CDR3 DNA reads TGTGCCAGCAGCTTAGGTAATTTCCTTTCTAGCACAGATACGCAGTATTTT. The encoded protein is CASSLGNFLSSTDTQYF.